Below are 31 T cell receptor beta chains sequenced from a single sample in a study of beta chain features in type 1 diabetes. Since all of the isolated RNA was reverse transcribed, expressed TCRB transcripts were what got sequenced. The data were produced by immunoSEQ multiplex PCR, yet TCRdb's version contains in-frame clones alone and is incomplete. The sample lists under 900,000 clones, 17% occurring once. What was sequenced was naive CD4+ T cells from blood. All receptors derive from a young woman in good health.

This chain uses TRBV5-1 with TRBJ1-4; D gene unclear. With 4 bases removed from V and 0 bases from J, the gap between germline ends came to 13 bases. The CDR3 consists of 16 residues. CDR1 and CDR2 from the germline V gene are SGHRS and YFSETQ. Here the CDR3 reads CASSPAGIATNEKLFF. In DNA form, the CDR3 reads TGCGCCAGCAGCCCAGCGGGAATTGCAACTAATGAAAAACTGTTTTTT.

In its sample, this clone was seen a few times. CDR3 residues: CASSSTGTGVTEAFF. The DNA of the CDR3 is TGCGCCAGCAGCTCCACCGGGACAGGGGTGACTGAAGCTTTCTTT. The chain links TRBV5-1 to TRBJ1-1, with TRBD1 matching over 10 bases. The germline V gene encodes CDR1 SGHRS and CDR2 YFSETQ. V was clipped by 3 bases and J by 5 bases; unmatched bases: 7. This CDR3 has 15 amino acids.

In this sample, this clone turned up a few times. The chain recombines TRBV4-2 with TRBJ1-4; the D gene is possibly TRBD1 (5 bases). Germline CDR1 is LGHNA and CDR2 is YNFKEQ. This CDR3 comprises 16 residues. V was cut by 4 bases and J by 8 bases, with 20 bases left in between. The CDR3 loop is CASSLRSSWEGEKLFF. The CDR3 DNA follows: TGTGCCAGCAGCCTCAGATCTTCTTGGGAGGGGGAAAAACTGTTTTTT.

In its sample, this clone was seen a few times. This rearrangement joins TRBV7-9 to TRBJ2-7, with 9 nucleotides matching TRBD2. CDR1 and CDR2 (germline): SEHNR, FQNEAQ (reference sequence). Trimming removed 2 bases from V and 3 bases from J; junction bases left unmatched: 2. This CDR3 region has 14 residues. CDR3 nucleotide sequence: TGTGCCAGCAGCTTACATAGCGGGAGCTACGAGCAGTACTTC. It encodes CASSLHSGSYEQYF.

The chain combines TRBV19 with TRBJ1-5; the D gene is possibly TRBD1 (6 bases). This CDR3 is built from 15 residues. Trimming removed 7 bases from V and 2 bases from J, with 15 bases in between. From germline, CDR1 is LNHDA and CDR2 SQIVND (reference sequence). The CDR3 loop is CASKPGVRGNQPQHF. As DNA, the CDR3 is TGTGCCAGTAAACCAGGGGTTAGAGGCAATCAGCCCCAGCATTTT.

This clone has a handful of counts. The rearrangement joins TRBV10-3 to TRBJ2-3; D is ambiguous. V was clipped by 4 bases and J by 1 base, with 9 bases between them. Per germline, CDR1 ENHRY and CDR2 SYGVKD. This CDR3 contains 14 residues. This CDR3 reads CAISAEHRTDTQYF. CDR3 nucleotides: TGTGCCATCAGTGCCGAACACCGCACAGATACGCAGTATTTT.

The V call is TRBV28, the J call TRBJ1-1; D is unresolved. Germline lookup yields CDR1 MDHEN and CDR2 SYDVKM. The CDR3 has 12 amino acids. V was pared by 4 bases and J by 6 bases, with 9 bases between. The CDR3 nucleotides are TGTGCCAGCAGTTATGGACGCTCTGAAGCTTTCTTT. Translated, it gives CASSYGRSEAFF.

The chain uses TRBV2 and TRBJ2-2; D not certain. Trimming took off 6 bases at V and 4 bases at J, with 6 bases between the two ends. The CDR3 loop spans 12 amino acids. The germline CDR1 and CDR2 sequences are SNHLY and FYNNEI. CDR3 region: CASRMSTGELFF. CDR3 nucleotide sequence: TGTGCCAGCAGGATGTCCACCGGGGAGCTGTTTTTT.

The chain carries TRBV4-3 and TRBJ2-3; D might be TRBD1 (5 bases). The germline CDR1 and CDR2 sequences are LGHNA and YSLEER. Trimming left V 4 bases short and J 5 bases short, with 10 bases between. This CDR3 comprises 13 residues. In DNA, the CDR3 is TGCGCCAGCAGCCCAACAGGTGGAGATACGCAGTATTTT. Translated: CASSPTGGDTQYF.

The chain uses TRBV6-6 and TRBJ1-2; 11 bases map to TRBD1. Trimming at V came to 5 bases and at J to 7 bases, leaving 6 bases not matched to a gene. CDR3 length: 14 residues. CDR1 is MNHNY, CDR2 SVGAGI, per germline (reference sequence). The CDR3 DNA follows: TGTGCCAGCAGTGTCGGGACAGGGGGTTCTGGCTACACCTTC. Its protein is CASSVGTGGSGYTF.

In its sample, this clone was seen a few times. The chain recombines TRBV7-6 with TRBJ1-4; 7 bases are shared with TRBD1. CDR1 SGHVS and CDR2 FNYEAQ come from the germline V gene. The CDR3 runs to 15 residues. V lost 1 base and J lost 8; bases outside the gene matches: 7. The chain's CDR3 is CASSLVGGGEEKLFF. As DNA, the CDR3 is TGTGCCAGCAGCTTAGTGGGAGGGGGCGAAGAAAAACTGTTTTTT.

This clone was picked up a small number of times. The rearrangement joins TRBV7-9 to TRBJ1-1; 10 nucleotides agree with TRBD1. V lost 4 bases, J lost 5 bases, and 13 bases stayed unmatched. The CDR3 sequence is 17 residues long. Per germline, CDR1 SEHNR and CDR2 FQNEAQ (reference sequence). CDR3 protein: CASSSTRTGGKDTEAFF. CDR3 DNA sequence: TGTGCCAGCAGCTCAACGAGGACAGGGGGAAAAGATACTGAAGCTTTCTTT.

The table lists this clone with a few counts. The chain links TRBV28 to TRBJ2-3; D is perhaps TRBD2 (6 bases). The CDR3 runs 15 residues. Germline V CDR1 and CDR2: MDHEN, SYDVKM. V was cut by 2 bases and J by 3 bases, with 12 bases left in between. The CDR3 reads CASSLTPAGTDTQYF. CDR3 coding DNA: TGTGCCAGCAGTTTAACCCCGGCGGGGACAGATACGCAGTATTTT.

This clone was picked up a small number of times. The V gene is TRBV18, the J gene TRBJ2-7; tentative D call: TRBD1 (5 bases). The CDR3 length is 14 residues. Germline assignment: CDR1 KGHSH and CDR2 LQKENI. V gave up 3 bases and J gave up 4 bases, with 13 bases separating them. The CDR3 region is CASSPQRDSYEQYF. In DNA, the CDR3 is TGTGCCAGCTCACCTCAGCGTGACAGTTACGAGCAGTACTTC.

This clone turned up a few times. V gene TRBV7-9 combines with J gene TRBJ2-5, with 9 bases fitting TRBD1. The J call may be wrong; the DNA end is better matched by TRBJ2-7. The CDR3 spans 16 residues. Germline V gene data show CDR1 as SEHNR and CDR2 as FQNEAQ (reference sequence). The CDR3 region has the DNA TGTGCCAGCAGCTTAGGTGGGACAGGGTACCTTTACGAGCAGTACTTC. Protein sequence: CASSLGGTGYLYEQYF.

The chain recombines TRBV28 with TRBJ2-7; TRBD1 agrees at 8 bases. V trimming: 6 bases; J trimming: 2 bases; junction bases outside the gene matches: 3. The CDR3 is made up of 13 amino acids. CDR1 and CDR2 from the germline V gene are MDHEN and SYDVKM. This CDR3 reads CASRLGQAYEQYF. The CDR3 DNA sequence: TGTGCCAGCAGACTGGGACAGGCCTACGAGCAGTACTTC. The full variable domain, in which reference TRBV28 and TRBJ2-7 provide the parts outside the CDR3, is DVKVTQSSRYLVKRTGEKVFLECVQDMDHENMFWYRQDPGLGLRLIYFSYDVKMKEKGDIPEGYSVSREKKERFSLILESASTNQTSMYLCASRLGQAYEQYFGPGTRLTVT.

This clone has only a few counts. This rearrangement joins TRBV18 to TRBJ2-1; 10 nucleotides line up with TRBD2. Germline V gene sequence: CDR1 KGHSH, CDR2 LQKENI. The trim removed 6 bases at V and 4 bases at J, leaving 6 bases unmatched. There are 15 residues in the CDR3. The DNA for the CDR3 is TGTGCCAGCTCCCTAACTAGCGGGATTTACAATGAGCAGTTCTTC. This sequence encodes CASSLTSGIYNEQFF.

V is TRBV11-2 and J is TRBJ2-2; D tentatively fits TRBD1 or TRBD2 (5 bases each). Germline values: CDR1 SGHAT, CDR2 FQNNGV. V shed 4 bases and J shed 2 bases, with 8 bases lying between them. The CDR3 consists of 14 residues. The CDR3 spells CASSSRDNTGELFF. The CDR3 DNA sequence: TGTGCCAGCAGCTCCCGGGACAACACCGGGGAGCTGTTTTTT.

This sequence joins TRBV5-4 and TRBJ2-5; 9 bases align to TRBD1. Losses at the gene ends were 4 bases for V and 2 bases for J; bases not matched to a gene: 12. The germline V gene has CDR1 SGHNT and CDR2 YYREEE (reference sequence). CDR3 length: 17 amino acids. CDR3 nucleotides: TGTGCCAGCAGCGTACAGGGGGCGCAATACTTACAAGAGACCCAGTACTTC. The encoded protein is CASSVQGAQYLQETQYF.

The chain carries TRBV7-6 and TRBJ2-1; D uncertain. Germline V gives CDR1 SGHVS, CDR2 FNYEAQ. V shed 0 bases and J shed 8 bases, with 2 bases lying between them. The CDR3 sequence is 11 residues long. Written as DNA, the CDR3 is TGTGCCAGCAGCTTAGCGCATGAGCAGTTCTTC. This encodes CASSLAHEQFF.

This clone was seen a few times. The chain employs TRBV21-1 and TRBJ2-3. TRBV21-1 corresponds to a pseudogene. The CDR3 totals 15 residues. CDR3 nucleotide sequence: TGTGCCAGCAGCATAAGGACGTCAAACACAGATACGCAGTATTTT. As protein: CASSIRTSNTDTQYF.

This chain uses TRBV7-2 with TRBJ1-2; D possibly corresponds to TRBD1 (6 bases). Germline V gene data show CDR1 as SGHTA and CDR2 as FQGNSA. V was clipped by 3 bases and J by 4 bases, with 9 bases between them. This CDR3 comprises 13 residues. CDR3 residues: CASSFSRGYGYTF. CDR3 sequence (DNA): TGTGCCAGCAGCTTCAGCAGGGGCTATGGCTACACCTTC.

The chain joins TRBV27 to TRBJ2-7; no definite D call. The CDR3 consists of 15 residues. Trimming shortened V by 2 bases and J by 0 bases, and 11 bases separated the two germline ends. Germline CDR1 is MNHEY and CDR2 is SMNVEV (reference sequence). The CDR3 DNA sequence: TGTGCCAGCAGTTTAATGTCAGGACCCTCCTACGAGCAGTACTTC. It yields the protein CASSLMSGPSYEQYF.

V usage is TRBV5-6 and J usage is TRBJ1-2; perhaps TRBD1 as D (5 bases). The CDR3 length is 13 residues. The germline CDR1 and CDR2 sequences are SGHDT and YYEEEE. V lost 4 bases, J lost 8 bases, and 15 bases lay in between. The CDR3 reads CASSGPGRGGYTF. The CDR3 DNA reads TGTGCCAGCAGCGGGCCGGGGAGGGGCGGCTACACCTTC.

The chain is built from TRBV9 and TRBJ2-2, with D possibly TRBD1 on 6 matching bases. The germline V gene has CDR1 SGDLS and CDR2 YYNGEE. Trimming took 6 bases from V and 6 from J, leaving 15 bases between them. The CDR3 totals 14 residues. CDR3 bases: TGTGCCAGCACCGAGGGGGTAACTTCCGGGGAGCTGTTTTTT. Encoded protein: CASTEGVTSGELFF.

The chain recombines TRBV9 with TRBJ2-1; 11 nucleotides match TRBD2. CDR3 length equals 16 residues. CDR1 and CDR2 (germline): SGDLS, YYNGEE. Trimming cost V 0 bases and J 4 bases; bases outside gene matches: 3. CDR3 in amino acids: CASSVDTSGGYNEQFF. CDR3 nucleotide sequence: TGTGCCAGCAGCGTAGATACTAGCGGGGGATACAATGAGCAGTTCTTC.

On this clone: One end of the junction varies from germline; a read error may be responsible. The gene calls are TRBV6-6 and TRBJ2-7, with no clear D. Per germline, CDR1 MNHNY and CDR2 SVGAGI (reference sequence). The CDR3 runs 14 residues. CDR3 amino acids: CAGSYLVLNGEQYF. DNA for the CDR3: TGTGCCGGCAGTTACCTGGTGCTTAACGGCGAGCAGTACTTC.

This clone was observed a few times. The CDR3 bases are TGTGCCAGCAGCTTAGTCCTACAGGGTTCTGATACCTACGAGCAGTACTTC. This codes for CASSLVLQGSDTYEQYF. The chain is built from TRBV7-9 and TRBJ2-5, with D maybe TRBD1 (6 bases). The end of the DNA aligns better with TRBJ2-7, so the J call may be wrong. CDR3 length: 17 amino acids. CDR1 SEHNR and CDR2 FQNEAQ come from the germline V gene (reference sequence).

The genes are TRBV9 and TRBJ2-2; 9 nucleotides align to TRBD2. J lost 3 bases, V lost 0 bases, and 6 bases had no gene match. The length of the CDR3 is 17 residues. Germline V gene sequence: CDR1 SGDLS, CDR2 YYNGEE. CDR3 DNA sequence: TGTGCCAGCAGCGTAGACGGGACTAGCAGTTACACCGGGGAGCTGTTTTTT. This sequence encodes CASSVDGTSSYTGELFF.

The chain recombines TRBV4-1 with TRBJ2-1; TRBD1 agrees at 10 bases. The ends lost 4 bases at V and 3 bases at J; junction bases unmatched: 3. Per the germline V gene, CDR1 is MGHRA and CDR2 is YSYEKL. CDR3 length: 15 residues. CDR3 sequence: CASSLGTGVYNEQFF. In nucleotides, the CDR3 is TGCGCCAGCAGCCTCGGGACAGGGGTCTACAATGAGCAGTTCTTC.

On this clone itself: Sequence at one end of the junction differs from germline and may be a read error. This chain uses TRBV7-7 with TRBJ2-7; either TRBD1 or TRBD2 may supply D (6 bases each). Germline V lookup: CDR1 SSHAT, CDR2 FNYEAQ (reference sequence). The CDR3 is 15 amino acids. CDR3 loop: CASSPGGTLSYEQYF. The CDR3 DNA follows: TGTGCTAGCAGCCCCGGAGGGACACTCTCCTACGAGCAGTACTTC.